A few counts support the clone carrying this T cell receptor (beta chain). Its target is unknown. These data originate in a study of identical twins. TCRdb analysed the 5' RACE reads with MiXCR anew, one entry per CDR3 protein. This table holds approximately 220,000 distinct CDR3 sequences, 6% to 8.5% found once. With 5 bases clipped from V and 6 bases from J, the junction kept 10 bases outside the gene matches. The V gene's germline CDR1 is MDHEN and CDR2 SYDVKM. This CDR3 has 16 amino acids. Study-wide findings and caveats: Insertion counts were lower in abundant cord blood beta clonotypes, a trend that memory repertoires did not show. Excess sharing by twins proved weaker in beta out-of-frame sequences.

These records were also assigned to another study, of yellow fever vaccine responses in identical twins.

The chain has TRBV28 and TRBJ2-1; 10 bases line up with TRBD2. This clonotype was sampled from a woman between 18 and 29 years old in good health. The sample was CD8+ T cells sorted from blood. CDR3 DNA: TGTGCCAGCAGTGCGATCGGGCTAGCGGGAGTCAATGAGCAGTTCTTC. Encoded protein: CASSAIGLAGVNEQFF.